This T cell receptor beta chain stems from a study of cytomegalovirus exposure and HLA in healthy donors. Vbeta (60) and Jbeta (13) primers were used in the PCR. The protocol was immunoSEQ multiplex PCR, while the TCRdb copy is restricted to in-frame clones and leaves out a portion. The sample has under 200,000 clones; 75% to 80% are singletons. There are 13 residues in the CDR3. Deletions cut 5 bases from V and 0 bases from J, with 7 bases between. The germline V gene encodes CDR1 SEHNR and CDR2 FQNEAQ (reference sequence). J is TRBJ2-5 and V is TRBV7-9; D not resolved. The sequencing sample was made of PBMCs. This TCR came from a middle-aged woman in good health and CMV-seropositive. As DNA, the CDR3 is TGTGCCAGCAGCCCAGTTTACCAAGAGACCCAGTACTTC. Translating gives CASSPVYQETQYF.